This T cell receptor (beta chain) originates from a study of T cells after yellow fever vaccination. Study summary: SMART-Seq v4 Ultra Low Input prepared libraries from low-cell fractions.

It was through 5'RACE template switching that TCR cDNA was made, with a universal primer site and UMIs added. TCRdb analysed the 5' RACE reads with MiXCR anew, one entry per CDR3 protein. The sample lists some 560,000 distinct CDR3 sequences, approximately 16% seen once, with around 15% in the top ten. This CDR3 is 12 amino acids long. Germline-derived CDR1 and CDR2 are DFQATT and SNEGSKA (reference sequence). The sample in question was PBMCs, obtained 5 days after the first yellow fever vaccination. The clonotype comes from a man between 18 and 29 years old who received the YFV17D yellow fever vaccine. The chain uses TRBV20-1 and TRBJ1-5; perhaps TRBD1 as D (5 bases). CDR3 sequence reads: CRTGGGEQPQHF. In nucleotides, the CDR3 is TGCAGAACCGGGGGGGGAGAGCAGCCCCAGCATTTT.